The clone carrying this TCR beta chain showed up just a few times. This specimen belongs to a study of T-cell reconstitution after alpha-beta-depleted transplantation in children. This CDR3 has 18 residues. V lost 2 bases to trimming and J lost 2 bases; unmatched junction nucleotides: 10. CDR1 is SGHAT and CDR2 is FQNNGV in the germline V gene. It was with unique molecular identifiers that the TCRbeta library was prepared. TCRdb independently ran MiXCR on the PCR reads; one entry per CDR3 protein. Of about 230,000 distinct CDR3 sequences listed, approximately 9.5% are singletons. Sequenced material: PBMCs from the stem cell graft donor, taken from the stem cell graft. The chain has TRBV11-2 and TRBJ2-5; 11 positions match TRBD2. The TCR was taken from a human donor who donated a stem cell graft to a child with acute lymphoblastic leukemia. CDR3 protein: CASSLMPSGGLGQETQYF. Written as DNA, the CDR3 is TGTGCCAGCAGCTTAATGCCTAGCGGGGGGTTGGGACAAGAGACCCAGTACTTC.